This entry concerns a single T cell receptor (beta chain). Its antigen is not known. Mouse germline and gene names are used. The read ends 3 residues early relative to the CDR3; the germline J gene fills the gap. This specimen comes from a study of CD8+ T cells in alopecia areata. Looking at the study overall: Female C3H/HeJ mice aged 7-10 weeks received skin from spontaneously alopecic C3H/HeJ graft donors aged about 6-13 months. Whole-study findings and limits: Lesional scalp displayed greater clonality than normal scalp, most notably in alopecia totalis/universalis. Patients showed less clear TCR sequence sharing than mice, possibly partly because of HLA diversity.

CDR3 length: 17 residues. Trimming cost V 3 bases and J 0 bases, with 13 bases left between them. Germline lookup yields CDR1 FNHDT and CDR2 SITEND (reference sequence). It was with CD4, CD8alpha, NKG2D, NKG2ACE and other markers that pooled cutaneous lymph node cells were sorted. Extracted from the samples, RNA was reverse transcribed into cDNA to serve as the sequencing template. Profiling relied on immunoSEQ multiplex PCR, and the TCRdb table lists in-frame clones only, not all of them. The sample contains about 270,000 clones, none of them singletons. The chain carries TRBV19 and TRBJ1-6, with D perhaps TRBD1 (6 bases). TRBJ1-6 is an ORF, and what it does is uncertain. The receptor comes from a C3H/HeJ mouse with alopecia areata. Mice of this strain are of MHC haplotype H2-k. The sample was CD4+ T cells sorted from a lymph node. The CDR3 region is CASSNLRDISYNSPLYF. The sequenced part of the CDR3 DNA is TGTGCCAGCAGTAACCTCCGGGACATTTCCTATAATTCGCCC.